These 19 T cell receptor beta chains originate from one sample sequenced in a study of beta chain features in type 1 diabetes. Overall study findings and caveats: Shortening of TCRB CDR3s, moderate but significant, appeared in all four CD4+ subsets of Type 1 diabetes patients.

The isolated RNA, all of it, was reverse transcribed, so expressed TCRB transcripts were what got sequenced. The assay was immunoSEQ multiplex PCR, and TCRdb's table has in-frame clones only and misses some. The sample yields some 350,000 clones, approximately 15% seen once. Antigen specificity for these receptors is unknown. The sample taken for sequencing was naive CD4+ T cells from blood. These receptor sequences come from a woman aged 18-29 years with type 1 diabetes.

This sequence joins TRBV5-4 and TRBJ2-6; D is possibly TRBD2 (6 bases). The V gene lost 4 bases and the J gene lost 12 bases, with 23 bases spanning the gap. This CDR3 has 16 amino acids. Germline-derived CDR1 and CDR2 are SGHNT and YYREEE (reference sequence). Here the CDR3 reads CASSQEGGTSLSVLTF. The CDR3 DNA sequence: TGTGCCAGCAGCCAAGAGGGCGGGACCTCCCTAAGCGTCCTGACTTTC.

The gene calls are TRBV6-6 and TRBJ1-5, with D unclear. V was pared by 1 base and J by 12 bases, with 7 bases between. Germline V gene lookup returns CDR1 MNHNY and CDR2 SVGAGI (reference sequence). This CDR3 is built from 11 residues. CDR3 amino acids: CASSYFEDQHF. CDR3 sequence (DNA): TGTGCCAGCAGTTACTTCGAGGACCAGCATTTT.

V and J are TRBV30 and TRBJ1-1; 7 nucleotides align to TRBD1. Trimming took 5 bases from V and 3 from J; bases not matched to a gene: 0. Germline values: CDR1 GTSNPN, CDR2 SVGIG (reference sequence). The CDR3 is 11 amino acids. The CDR3 nucleotides are TGTGCCTGGGGACAGGACACTGAAGCTTTCTTT. Translated, it gives CAWGQDTEAFF.

The V gene is TRBV4-1, the J gene TRBJ1-5, with D perhaps TRBD1 (6 bases). Deletions cut 2 bases from V and 4 bases from J, with 18 bases between. The germline CDR1 and CDR2 sequences are MGHRA and YSYEKL. This CDR3 contains 17 residues. This chain's CDR3 is CASSQILQGLGNQPQHF. The CDR3 coding sequence is TGCGCCAGCAGCCAAATCCTCCAGGGGCTAGGAAATCAGCCCCAGCATTTT.

The chain combines TRBV10-3 with TRBJ2-1, with D perhaps TRBD2 (5 bases). This CDR3 is 17 amino acids long. Trimming took off 6 bases at V and 7 bases at J, with 25 bases between the two ends. Germline CDR1 is ENHRY and CDR2 is SYGVKD. CDR3 amino acids: CAIRGSGSSYPGNEQFF. CDR3 bases: TGTGCCATCAGGGGATCGGGCTCCTCCTACCCGGGGAATGAGCAGTTCTTC.

The chain has TRBV11-2 and TRBJ2-2; 10 bases agree with TRBD2. The V and J ends lost 6 bases and 6 bases, in that order; junction bases with no gene match: 7. CDR1 is SGHAT and CDR2 is FQNNGV in the germline V gene. CDR3 length: 15 residues. The CDR3 reads CASRPLAGVPGELFF. The DNA for the CDR3 is TGTGCCAGCAGGCCCCTAGCGGGAGTCCCCGGGGAGCTGTTTTTT.

The sample holds a few counts of this clone. CDR3 coding DNA: TGTGCCAGCAGTTACCTAGGCGAGAGAGAGAAGCAGTACTTC. Residues: CASSYLGEREKQYF. The J gene is TRBJ2-7, the V gene TRBV6-5; D remains ambiguous. Between the trimmed V and J ends, which lost 2 bases and 8 bases, there was a span of 16 bases. The CDR3 has 14 residues. The germline V gene encodes CDR1 MNHEY and CDR2 SVGAGI.

This clone has a handful of counts. The CDR3 is CASSLVIPSGYNEQFF. The DNA for the CDR3 is TGTGCCAGCAGCTTAGTAATCCCTAGCGGGTACAATGAGCAGTTCTTC. This chain connects TRBV7-8 to TRBJ2-1, with 8 bases fitting TRBD2. In germline, CDR1 is SGHVS, CDR2 FQNEAQ. This CDR3 is built from 16 residues. V was clipped by 1 base and J by 4 bases; unmatched bases: 6.

This chain links TRBV4-3 with TRBJ1-5, with D possibly TRBD1 on 6 matching bases. Germline V lookup: CDR1 LGHNA, CDR2 YSLEER. The length of the CDR3 is 19 residues. Trimming cost V 0 bases and J 0 bases, with 18 bases left between them. CDR3 in amino acids: CASSQDLGHPGASNQPQHF. Written as DNA, the CDR3 is TGCGCCAGCAGCCAAGACCTAGGACACCCAGGGGCTAGCAATCAGCCCCAGCATTTT.

The table lists this clone with a few counts. This chain joins TRBV4-3 and TRBJ2-1, with 8 bases lining up with TRBD2. The CDR3 sequence is 17 residues long. Germline values: CDR1 LGHNA, CDR2 YSLEER. Unmatched junction bases numbered 9, after V lost 2 bases and J lost 3 bases. This chain's CDR3 is CASSQRLALTNYNEQFF. The DNA of the CDR3 is TGCGCCAGCAGCCAAAGACTAGCGCTGACCAACTACAATGAGCAGTTCTTC.

The rearrangement joins TRBV4-1 to TRBJ1-2, with 7 bases that match TRBD1. V lost 2 bases, J lost 2 bases, and 8 bases stayed unmatched. Germline-derived CDR1 and CDR2 are MGHRA and YSYEKL. This CDR3 region has 16 residues. CDR3 in amino acids: CASSQLRMTGNYGYTF. CDR3 DNA sequence: TGCGCCAGCAGCCAATTACGTATGACAGGGAACTATGGCTACACCTTC.

A few counts support this clone. The V gene is TRBV7-2, the J gene TRBJ2-5, with D perhaps TRBD1 (6 bases). The CDR3 has 17 residues. Trimming took 5 bases from V and 5 from J, leaving 24 bases between them. The V gene's germline CDR1 is SGHTA and CDR2 FQGNSA. CDR3 region: CASSHPQGRSRGETQYF. In DNA, the CDR3 is TGTGCCAGCAGCCACCCCCAGGGGCGGTCGCGCGGCGAGACCCAGTACTTC.

The chain couples TRBV28 to TRBJ2-3; 8 bases align to TRBD1. The CDR3 totals 15 residues. V shed 2 bases and J 5 bases; nucleotides not matched to a gene: 6. Germline-derived CDR1 and CDR2 are MDHEN and SYDVKM. CDR3 nucleotide sequence: TGTGCCAGCAGTTTACAGGCAGGGGGCCAAGATACGCAGTATTTT. Translating gives CASSLQAGGQDTQYF.

This sequence joins TRBV15 and TRBJ1-1; no clear D gene. This CDR3 region has 13 residues. In germline, CDR1 is LNHNV, CDR2 YYDKDF (reference sequence). V gave up 1 base and J gave up 10 bases, with 13 bases separating them. In DNA form, the CDR3 reads TGTGCCACCAGCAGAGGAGAGAGACCGGGAGCTTTCTTT. Amino acids: CATSRGERPGAFF.

The rearrangement uses TRBV19 and TRBJ1-3; D uncertain. V lost 5 bases and J lost 0, with 8 bases in between. The CDR3 spans 14 residues. The germline V gene encodes CDR1 LNHDA and CDR2 SQIVND (reference sequence). In nucleotides, the CDR3 is TGTGCCAGTAGTCCCCGGGTCTCTGGAAACACCATATATTTT. Protein sequence: CASSPRVSGNTIYF.

This clone was detected only a few times. The sample contains more than one DNA sequence encoding this CDR3. The V call is TRBV7-3, the J call TRBJ2-3; D is ambiguous. The V end lost 4 bases, the J end lost 3 bases, and 5 bases lay between the germline ends. This CDR3 contains 12 residues. Germline lookup yields CDR1 SGHTA and CDR2 FQGTGA. CDR3 sequence: CASSSGTDTQYF. In DNA, the CDR3 is TGTGCCAGCAGCTCAGGAACAGATACGCAGTATTTT.

The chain has TRBV6-1 and TRBJ2-3; 9 bases fit TRBD1. The CDR3 is made up of 15 amino acids. Germline loops: CDR1 MNHNS, CDR2 SASEGT. Trimming cost V 7 bases and J 3 bases; bases outside gene matches: 8. DNA of the CDR3: TGTGCCAGCAAGGTGGGGACAGGGAAGACAGATACGCAGTATTTT. This gives the protein CASKVGTGKTDTQYF.

The chain joins TRBV27 to TRBJ2-1; 10 bases fit TRBD2. The CDR3 runs 15 residues. Germline-derived CDR1 and CDR2 are MNHEY and SMNVEV (reference sequence). The junction had 4 bases not matched to a gene; V was cut back by 5 bases and J by 3 bases. As DNA, the CDR3 is TGTGCCAGCAGTCGAACTAGCGGGGTCTACAATGAGCAGTTCTTC. It encodes CASSRTSGVYNEQFF.

This chain links TRBV5-1 with TRBJ2-2; 8 nucleotides align to TRBD1. With 9 bases clipped from V and 1 base from J, the junction kept 8 bases outside the gene matches. CDR3 size: 15 residues. Germline values: CDR1 SGHRS, CDR2 YFSETQ. The CDR3 here is CATRSGQVNTGELFF. CDR3 coding DNA: TGCGCCACCAGATCGGGACAGGTGAACACCGGGGAGCTGTTTTTT.